What follows are 28 T cell receptor beta chains derived from one specimen sequenced in a study of blood T cells in healthy people across ages. For the second PCR, which ran for about 6 to 11 cycles, a sample-barcoded 5' primer and a J-beta primer mix were used. A single record per CDR3 protein comes from TCRdb applying MiXCR to the 5' RACE reads. The sample lists roughly 560,000 distinct CDR3 sequences, 20% to 30% occurring once. These data were likewise used in another study, on T cells of mothers and their children.

Sequencing was performed on blood. The source of these receptors is a boy younger than 18 in good health.

The chain joins TRBV20-1 to TRBJ2-2; tentative D call: TRBD2 (5 bases). Trimming removed 5 bases from V and 7 bases from J, with 26 bases in between. In germline, CDR1 is DFQATT, CDR2 SNEGSKA (reference sequence). This CDR3 region has 17 residues. The CDR3 spells CSALFPDSLSVFGELFF. The CDR3, as DNA: TGCAGTGCTCTCTTCCCGGACTCCCTGTCGGTCTTCGGGGAGCTGTTTTTT.

This chain links TRBV7-2 with TRBJ2-7; TRBD1 matches at 11 bases. Germline CDR1 SGHTA, CDR2 FQGNSA. CDR3 length equals 14 residues. V shed 5 bases, J shed 4 bases, and the junction held 4 bases outside the gene matches. For the CDR3, the DNA is TGTGCCAGCAGCCTATGGGACAGGGGGTACGAGCAGTACTTC. It specifies CASSLWDRGYEQYF.

This rearrangement joins TRBV28 to TRBJ2-2; no definite D call. CDR3 size: 13 residues. CDR1 and CDR2 from the germline V gene are MDHEN and SYDVKM. The ends were cut back, 6 bases at V and 4 bases at J, with 9 bases in the middle. As DNA, the CDR3 is TGTGCCAGCAGGTCGGACCTCACCGGGGAGCTGTTTTTT. Translation: CASRSDLTGELFF.

This clonotype turned up a few times. In DNA, the CDR3 is TGTGCCAGCAGGCCAGGGACAGGGGAAGACTATGGCTACACCTTC. Its translation: CASRPGTGEDYGYTF. This chain joins TRBV27 and TRBJ1-2; 10 bases fit TRBD1. Germline-derived CDR1 and CDR2 are MNHEY and SMNVEV (reference sequence). This CDR3 comprises 15 residues. Trimming removed 6 bases from V and 3 bases from J; junction bases left unmatched: 7.

This clonotype has a count of ten or more. The V call is TRBV11-2, the J call TRBJ2-5; D might be TRBD2 (6 bases). V was shortened by 1 base and J by 2 bases, with 11 bases between the two germline ends. The germline gives CDR1 SGHAT, CDR2 FQNNGV. There are 15 residues in the CDR3. The CDR3 sequence is CASSLVGGTQETQYF. CDR3 in DNA: TGTGCCAGCAGCTTAGTAGGCGGGACGCAAGAGACCCAGTACTTC. Variable domain in full (rest from reference TRBV11-2 and TRBJ2-5): EAGVAQSPRYKIIEKRQSVAFWCNPISGHATLYWYQQILGQGPKLLIQFQNNGVVDDSQLPKDRFSAERLKGVDSTLKIQPAKLEDSAVYLCASSLVGGTQETQYFGPGTRLLVL.

The rearrangement uses TRBV9 and TRBJ2-7, with D hard to call. The CDR3 sequence is 11 residues long. Trimming removed 4 bases from V and 6 bases from J, with 8 bases in between. Looked up from germline, CDR1 is SGDLS and CDR2 is YYNGEE. CDR3 residues: CASSLSTEQYF. In nucleotides, the CDR3 is TGTGCCAGCAGCCTCTCAACCGAGCAGTACTTC.

The gene calls are TRBV12-3 or TRBV12-4 and TRBJ2-7, with 7 nucleotides matching TRBD1. After removal of 11 bases from V and 1 base from J, the junction contained 5 bases not matched to a gene. The CDR3 is made up of 12 amino acids. The DNA for the CDR3 is TGTGCCGGCCGACAGGGATCCTACGAGCAGTACTTC. This encodes CAGRQGSYEQYF.

This clonotype was observed a few times. This rearrangement joins TRBV27 to TRBJ1-2; the match to TRBD1 covers 7 bases. This CDR3 is 15 amino acids long. The V segment lost 4 bases and the J segment 4 bases; nucleotides outside the gene matches: 9. In germline, CDR1 is MNHEY, CDR2 SMNVEV (reference sequence). CDR3 in amino acids: CASSYQTGDAYGYTF. In DNA, the CDR3 is TGTGCCAGCAGTTATCAAACAGGGGACGCCTATGGCTACACCTTC.

This clonotype was recorded a few times. The rearrangement joins TRBV6-1 to TRBJ2-4, with TRBD2 matching 11 bases. The trim removed 4 bases at V and 0 bases at J, leaving 5 bases unmatched. The V gene's germline CDR1 is MNHNS and CDR2 SASEGT. The CDR3 sequence is 17 residues long. The CDR3 nucleotides are TGTGCCAGCAGTGTCACTAGCGGGGGAGTAGCCAAAAACATTCAGTACTTC. This codes for CASSVTSGGVAKNIQYF.

The rearrangement joins TRBV29-1 to TRBJ2-1, with TRBD2 matching over 10 bases. CDR1 SQVTM and CDR2 ANQGSEA come from the germline V gene. The CDR3 runs to 14 residues. V shed 6 bases and J 4 bases; nucleotides not matched to a gene: 6. CDR3 residues: CSVPPSGSYNEQFF. The DNA for the CDR3 is TGCAGCGTCCCTCCTAGCGGGAGTTACAATGAGCAGTTCTTC.

This chain joins TRBV7-2 and TRBJ1-1; D is uncertain. V lost 4 bases, J lost 3 bases, and 12 bases lay in between. CDR1 and CDR2 from the germline V gene are SGHTA and FQGNSA. This CDR3 spans 14 amino acids. The CDR3 nucleotides are TGTGCCAGCAGCTCACTTTTTAGGGACACTGAAGCTTTCTTT. It encodes CASSSLFRDTEAFF. The full variable domain, in which reference TRBV7-2 and TRBJ1-1 provide the parts outside the CDR3, is GAGVSQSPSNKVTEKGKDVELRCDPISGHTALYWYRQSLGQGLEFLIYFQGNSAPDKSGLPSDRFSAERTGGSVSTLTIQRTQQEDSAVYLCASSSLFRDTEAFFGQGTRLTVV.

This clonotype was detected once. The genes are TRBV28 and TRBJ1-2; D gene ambiguous. This CDR3 comprises 13 residues. V dropped 6 bases and J dropped 7 bases, with 15 bases sitting between them. Germline loops: CDR1 MDHEN, CDR2 SYDVKM. The CDR3 here is CASSSPGVPGYTF. CDR3 nucleotide sequence: TGTGCCAGCAGCTCCCCGGGCGTTCCTGGCTACACCTTC.

V usage is TRBV6-2 or TRBV6-3 and J usage is TRBJ1-2; maybe TRBD1 (5 bases). From germline, CDR1 is MNHEY and CDR2 SVGEGT. Trimming left V 0 bases short and J 0 bases short, with 20 bases between. There are 19 residues in the CDR3. CDR3: CASSYSTMPNRLSNYGYTF. Here the CDR3 DNA reads TGTGCCAGCAGTTACTCGACGATGCCAAACAGGCTATCTAACTATGGCTACACCTTC.

This clonotype was counted between two and nine times. Sequence at one end of the junction differs from germline and may be a read error. The chain joins TRBV29-1 to TRBJ2-7, with 8 bases identical to TRBD2. Germline assignment: CDR1 SQVTM and CDR2 ANQGSEA. The CDR3 runs to 15 residues. CDR3 sequence (DNA): TGTAGCGTTGAGGGCCCAGCGGGGGCCTCCTACGAGCAGTACTTC. This gives the protein CSVEGPAGASYEQYF.

The rearrangement joins TRBV9 to TRBJ2-1; D is perhaps TRBD2 (5 bases). V was pared by 4 bases and J by 0 bases, with 11 bases between. CDR1 is SGDLS, CDR2 YYNGEE, per germline. The CDR3 has 15 residues. CDR3 bases: TGTGCCAGCAGCATACGGGGAAGCTCCTACAATGAGCAGTTCTTC. Protein sequence: CASSIRGSSYNEQFF.

This clonotype has a handful of counts. The chain combines TRBV4-3 with TRBJ2-4; possibly TRBD2 for D (6 bases). V was clipped by 0 bases and J by 3 bases, with 15 bases between them. This CDR3 spans 17 amino acids. Germline V gene sequence: CDR1 LGHNA, CDR2 YSLEER. CDR3: CASSQDFEAGGKNIQYF. DNA of the CDR3: TGCGCCAGCAGCCAAGATTTTGAGGCCGGGGGCAAAAACATTCAGTACTTC.

This rearrangement joins TRBV29-1 to TRBJ1-2; weak D call: TRBD1 (5 bases). CDR3 length equals 17 residues. Deletions cut 0 bases from V and 0 bases from J, with 17 bases between. CDR1 SQVTM and CDR2 ANQGSEA come from the germline V gene. For the CDR3, the DNA is TGCAGCGTTGAAGATCGGGACCTACCCGTAGCTAACTATGGCTACACCTTC. This translates into CSVEDRDLPVANYGYTF.

This clonotype was counted a few times. In DNA form, the CDR3 reads TGTGCCAGCAGTTACTCGGACGTCTCCCTCGGCAAGACCCAGTACTTC. This encodes CASSYSDVSLGKTQYF. The rearrangement joins TRBV6-5 to TRBJ2-5; D call uncertain. CDR3 size: 16 residues. CDR1 and CDR2 (germline): MNHEY, SVGAGI. V dropped 0 bases and J dropped 6 bases, with 17 bases sitting between them.

The rearrangement joins TRBV7-3 to TRBJ2-1; D unclear. Germline-derived CDR1 and CDR2 are SGHTA and FQGTGA. This CDR3 has 9 residues. The ends were cut back, 5 bases at V and 12 bases at J, with 5 bases in the middle. DNA for the CDR3: TGTGCCAGCAGCCGTCCGCAGTTCTTC. Protein sequence: CASSRPQFF.

This clonotype was counted between two and nine times. V and J are TRBV3-1 and TRBJ1-2; D is unresolved. The CDR3 runs 14 residues. Germline CDR1 and CDR2: LGHDT and YNNKEL (reference sequence). V lost 4 bases and J lost 7, with 16 bases in between. The CDR3 loop is CASSPPTLGGGYTF. The CDR3 DNA follows: TGTGCCAGCAGCCCGCCGACTTTGGGCGGTGGCTACACCTTC.

This clonotype has a count of ten or more. The rearrangement joins TRBV6-4 to TRBJ2-7; 9 nucleotides line up with TRBD1. V lost 6 bases and J lost 9; bases outside the gene matches: 15. Per the germline V gene, CDR1 is MRHNA and CDR2 is SNTAGT. The CDR3 length is 15 residues. CDR3 DNA sequence: TGTGCCAGCAGACCCTCTACAGGGGGCCGTAGAGGGCAGTACTTC. It translates to CASRPSTGGRRGQYF.

The chain employs TRBV27 and TRBJ1-1; D uncertain. The CDR3 has 10 amino acids. Germline values: CDR1 MNHEY, CDR2 SMNVEV (reference sequence). V lost 9 bases to trimming and J lost 6 bases, with 8 bases between them. The CDR3 coding sequence is TGTGCCAGGTGTCGACCTGAAGCTTTCTTT. This codes for CARCRPEAFF.

V is TRBV12-3 or TRBV12-4 and J is TRBJ2-7, with 7 bases matching TRBD2. J gave up 3 bases and V 6 bases, and 8 bases lay outside the gene matches. The CDR3 extends over 14 amino acids. CDR3: CASSDNGGYYEQYF. DNA for the CDR3: TGTGCCAGCAGCGACAACGGGGGGTACTACGAGCAGTACTTC.

The CDR3 region has the DNA TGTGCCAGCAGTTACGGAATCAGGGGGGGGAGCACAGATACGCAGTATTTT. It yields the protein CASSYGIRGGSTDTQYF. The gene calls are TRBV6-5 and TRBJ2-3; D may be TRBD1 or TRBD2 (7 bases each). The CDR3 extends over 17 amino acids. Trimming took off 2 bases at V and 0 bases at J, with 15 bases between the two ends. Germline values: CDR1 MNHEY, CDR2 SVGAGI.

The J gene is TRBJ1-2, the V gene TRBV3-1; D gene uncertain. Trimming took off 0 bases at V and 7 bases at J, with 6 bases between the two ends. The CDR3 length is 12 residues. Germline loops: CDR1 LGHDT, CDR2 YNNKEL (reference sequence). The CDR3 nucleotides are TGTGCCAGCAGCCAAGAGGTATCTGGCTACACCTTC. Protein sequence: CASSQEVSGYTF.

This clonotype has just a few counts. J is TRBJ2-1 and V is TRBV6-2 or TRBV6-3; a possible D gene is TRBD2 (5 bases). Trimming shortened V by 6 bases and J by 2 bases, and 17 bases separated the two germline ends. Germline CDR1 MNHEY, CDR2 SVGEGT. This CDR3 spans 16 amino acids. CDR3: CASSLSKSSPYNEQFF. The CDR3 DNA sequence: TGTGCCAGCAGCCTCTCAAAGTCTAGCCCCTACAATGAGCAGTTCTTC.

This clonotype was seen more than once but under ten times. The V gene is TRBV6-4, the J gene TRBJ2-1; D is undetermined. The ends were cut back, 0 bases at V and 7 bases at J, with 16 bases in the middle. From germline, CDR1 is MRHNA and CDR2 SNTAGT. This CDR3 is 16 amino acids long. The CDR3 protein is CASSDSPHIPPNEQFF. The CDR3 DNA sequence: TGTGCCAGCAGTGACTCGCCGCATATCCCCCCTAATGAGCAGTTCTTC.

This clonotype appeared a few times. The gene calls are TRBV28 and TRBJ2-1, with D perhaps TRBD1 (6 bases). Trimming removed 5 bases at V and 15 bases at J, with 17 bases between. Looked up from germline, CDR1 is MDHEN and CDR2 is SYDVKM. The CDR3 consists of 12 residues. Here the CDR3 DNA reads TGTGCCAGCAGTACAGGGACGACTCAGGGGTTCTTC. Its protein is CASSTGTTQGFF.